This TCR beta chain was sequenced during a study of STAT5B mutations in CD4+ large granular lymphocyte leukemia. The table came from immunoSEQ multiplex PCR; TCRdb's copy has only in-frame clones and leaves some out. The sample shows approximately 40,000 clones, less than 85% of them seen only once. This clone has more than one count but fewer than ten. Germline V lookup: CDR1 SEHNR, CDR2 FQNEAQ (reference sequence). Trimming took off 2 bases at V and 6 bases at J, with 8 bases between the two ends. This CDR3 is 14 amino acids long. The source of this sequence is a human donor in good health. Sample: CD4+ T cells from blood buffy coats. The chain carries TRBV7-9 and TRBJ1-6; D is uncertain. CDR3 sequence reads: CASSLTGINSPLHF. In nucleotides, the CDR3 is TGTGCCAGCAGCTTAACCGGGATTAATTCACCCCTCCACTTT.